This TCR beta chain came from a study of neoadjuvant anti-PD-1 for oral cavity cancer. Tumor libraries mostly used around 4.8 ug genomic DNA, two replicates each. Sequencing used immunoSEQ multiplex PCR; TCRdb keeps in-frame clones, though not all of them. In the table there are roughly 8,000 clones, over 40% of which are singletons. Germline assignment: CDR1 SQVTM and CDR2 ANQGSEA. J gave up 2 bases and V 0 bases, and 7 bases lay outside the gene matches. The CDR3 extends over 16 amino acids. The TCR was taken from a person aged 40-85 years with oral cavity squamous cell carcinoma. Sequenced material: tumor tissue, taken before nivolumab (anti-PD-1) treatment. The rearrangement links TRBV29-1 to TRBJ2-1; TRBD2 aligns across 7 bases. The CDR3: CSVEDPRRETYNEQFF. In nucleotides, the CDR3 is TGCAGCGTTGAAGACCCGCGGCGGGAGACCTACAATGAGCAGTTCTTC.